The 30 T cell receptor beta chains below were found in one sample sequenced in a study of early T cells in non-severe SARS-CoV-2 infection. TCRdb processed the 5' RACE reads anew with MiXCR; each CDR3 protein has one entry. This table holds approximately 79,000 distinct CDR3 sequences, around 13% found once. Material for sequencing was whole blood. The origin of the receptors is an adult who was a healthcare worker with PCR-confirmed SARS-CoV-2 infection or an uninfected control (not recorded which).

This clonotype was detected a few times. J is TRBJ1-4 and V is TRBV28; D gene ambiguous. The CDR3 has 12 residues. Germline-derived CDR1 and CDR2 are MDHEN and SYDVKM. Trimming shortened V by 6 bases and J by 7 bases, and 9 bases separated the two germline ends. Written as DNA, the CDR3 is TGTGCCAGCAGAAGAGGGAGTGAAAAACTGTTTTTT. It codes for CASRRGSEKLFF.

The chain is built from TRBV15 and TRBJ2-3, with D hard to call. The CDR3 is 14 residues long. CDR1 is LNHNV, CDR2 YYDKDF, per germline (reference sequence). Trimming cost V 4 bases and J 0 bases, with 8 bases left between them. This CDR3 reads CATSNGFSTDTQYF. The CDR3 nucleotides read TGTGCCACCAGCAATGGTTTTAGCACAGATACGCAGTATTTT. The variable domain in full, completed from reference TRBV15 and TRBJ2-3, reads DAMVIQNPRYQVTQFGKPVTLSCSQTLNHNVMYWYQQKSSQAPKLLFHYYDKDFNNEADTPDNFQSRRPNTSFCFLDIRSPGLGDTAMYLCATSNGFSTDTQYFGPGTRLTVL.

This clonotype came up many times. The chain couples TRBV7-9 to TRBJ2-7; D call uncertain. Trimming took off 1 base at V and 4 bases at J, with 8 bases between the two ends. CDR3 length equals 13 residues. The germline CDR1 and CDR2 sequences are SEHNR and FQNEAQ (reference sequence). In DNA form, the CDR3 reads TGTGCCAGCAGCTTAGACAGTCTATACGAGCAGTACTTC. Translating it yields CASSLDSLYEQYF. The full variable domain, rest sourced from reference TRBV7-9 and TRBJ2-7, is DTGVSQNPRHKITKRGQNVTFRCDPISEHNRLYWYRQTLGQGPEFLTYFQNEAQLEKSRLLSDRFSAERPKGSFSTLEIQRTEQGDSAMYLCASSLDSLYEQYFGPGTRLTVT.

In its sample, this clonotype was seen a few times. The CDR3 loop is CASRSGPHTGELFF. The CDR3 DNA reads TGTGCCAGCCGGAGCGGGCCACACACCGGGGAGCTGTTTTTT. The rearrangement links TRBV28 to TRBJ2-2; TRBD2 is a possible D gene (6 bases). V lost 8 bases and J lost 3, with 13 bases in between. This CDR3 is built from 14 residues. CDR1 and CDR2 from the germline V gene are MDHEN and SYDVKM. Variable domain in full (rest from reference TRBV28 and TRBJ2-2): DVKVTQSSRYLVKRTGEKVFLECVQDMDHENMFWYRQDPGLGLRLIYFSYDVKMKEKGDIPEGYSVSREKKERFSLILESASTNQTSMYLCASRSGPHTGELFFGEGSRLTVL.

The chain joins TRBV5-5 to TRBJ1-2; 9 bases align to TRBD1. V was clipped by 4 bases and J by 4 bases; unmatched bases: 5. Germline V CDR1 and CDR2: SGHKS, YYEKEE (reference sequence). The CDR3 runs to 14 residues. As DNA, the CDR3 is TGTGCCAGCAGCACCGGACAGGGGCCCTATGGCTACACCTTC. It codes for CASSTGQGPYGYTF.

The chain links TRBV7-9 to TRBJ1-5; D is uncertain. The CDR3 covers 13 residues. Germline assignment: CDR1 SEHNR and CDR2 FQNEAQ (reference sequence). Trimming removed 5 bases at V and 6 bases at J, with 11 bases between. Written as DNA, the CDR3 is TGTGCCAGCAGCCGGAGTGACGGTCAGCCCCAGCATTTT. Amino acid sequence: CASSRSDGQPQHF. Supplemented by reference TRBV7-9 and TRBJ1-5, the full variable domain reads DTGVSQNPRHKITKRGQNVTFRCDPISEHNRLYWYRQTLGQGPEFLTYFQNEAQLEKSRLLSDRFSAERPKGSFSTLEIQRTEQGDSAMYLCASSRSDGQPQHFGDGTRLSIL.

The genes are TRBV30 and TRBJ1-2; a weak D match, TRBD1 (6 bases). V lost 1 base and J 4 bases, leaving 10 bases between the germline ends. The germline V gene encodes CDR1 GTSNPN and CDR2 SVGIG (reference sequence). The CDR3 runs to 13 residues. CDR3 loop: CAWSDRVGYGYTF. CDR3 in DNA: TGTGCCTGGAGTGACAGGGTCGGCTATGGCTACACCTTC.

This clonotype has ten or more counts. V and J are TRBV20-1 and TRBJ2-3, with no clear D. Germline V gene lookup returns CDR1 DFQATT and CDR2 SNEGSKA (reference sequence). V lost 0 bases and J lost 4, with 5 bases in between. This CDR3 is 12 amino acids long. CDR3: CSARDRADTQYF. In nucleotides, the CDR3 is TGCAGTGCTAGAGATCGCGCAGATACGCAGTATTTT.

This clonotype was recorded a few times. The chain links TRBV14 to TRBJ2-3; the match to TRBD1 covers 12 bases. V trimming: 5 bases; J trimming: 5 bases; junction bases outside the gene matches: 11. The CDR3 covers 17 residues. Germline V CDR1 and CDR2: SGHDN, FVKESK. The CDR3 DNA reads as TGTGCCAGCAGCTATAGTCCCGGGACAGGGGGCGGAGATACGCAGTATTTT. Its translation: CASSYSPGTGGGDTQYF.

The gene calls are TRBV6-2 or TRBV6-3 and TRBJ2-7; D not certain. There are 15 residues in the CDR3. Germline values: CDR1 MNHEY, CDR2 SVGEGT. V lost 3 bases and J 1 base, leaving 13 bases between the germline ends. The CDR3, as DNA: TGTGCCAGCAGTTATAGGGATCTATTTTCCTACGAGCAGTACTTC. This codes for CASSYRDLFSYEQYF.

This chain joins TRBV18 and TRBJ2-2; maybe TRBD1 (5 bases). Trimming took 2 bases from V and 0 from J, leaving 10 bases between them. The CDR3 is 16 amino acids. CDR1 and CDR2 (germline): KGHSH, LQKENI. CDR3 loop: CASSPYQGPNTGELFF. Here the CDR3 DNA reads TGTGCCAGCTCACCATATCAGGGCCCGAACACCGGGGAGCTGTTTTTT.

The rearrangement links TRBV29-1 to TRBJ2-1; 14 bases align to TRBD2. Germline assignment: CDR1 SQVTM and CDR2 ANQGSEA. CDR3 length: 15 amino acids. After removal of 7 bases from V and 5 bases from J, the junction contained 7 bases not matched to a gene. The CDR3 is CSAQTSGRAHNEQFF. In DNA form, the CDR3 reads TGCAGCGCTCAGACTAGCGGGAGGGCACACAATGAGCAGTTCTTC.

The CDR3 DNA sequence: TGTGCCAGCAGCCCTTATTGGGCGGTTTACAATGAGCAGTTCTTC. Its translation: CASSPYWAVYNEQFF. J is TRBJ2-1 and V is TRBV13; D unresolved. Trimming shortened V by 5 bases and J by 4 bases, and 15 bases separated the two germline ends. CDR1 PRHDT and CDR2 FYEKMQ come from the germline V gene (reference sequence). This CDR3 region has 15 residues.

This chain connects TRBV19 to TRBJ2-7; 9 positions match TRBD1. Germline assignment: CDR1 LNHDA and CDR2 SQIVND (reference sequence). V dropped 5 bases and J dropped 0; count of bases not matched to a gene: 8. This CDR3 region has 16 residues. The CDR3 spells CASSAPGTGSSYEQYF. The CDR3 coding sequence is TGTGCCAGTAGTGCCCCCGGGACAGGGAGCTCCTACGAGCAGTACTTC.

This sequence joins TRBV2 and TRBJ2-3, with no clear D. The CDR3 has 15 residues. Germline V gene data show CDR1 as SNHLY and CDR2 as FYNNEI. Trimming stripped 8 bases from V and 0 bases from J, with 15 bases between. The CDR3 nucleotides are TGTGCCAGCCTATCCCTTGGGTTCAGCACAGATACGCAGTATTTT. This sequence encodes CASLSLGFSTDTQYF.

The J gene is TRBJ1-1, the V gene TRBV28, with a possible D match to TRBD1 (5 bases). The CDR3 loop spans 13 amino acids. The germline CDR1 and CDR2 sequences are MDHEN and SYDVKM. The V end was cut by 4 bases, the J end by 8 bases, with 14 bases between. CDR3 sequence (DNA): TGTGCCAGCAGTTCCATAGGGGACGAGGAAGCTTTCTTT. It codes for CASSSIGDEEAFF.

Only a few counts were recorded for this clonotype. The CDR3, as DNA: TGCAGCGTGGGAGCGGGGGCCCTGTACGAGCAGTACTTC. This encodes CSVGAGALYEQYF. V and J are TRBV29-1 and TRBJ2-7, with TRBD2 identical over 8 bases. CDR1 is SQVTM and CDR2 is ANQGSEA in the germline V gene. The CDR3 runs to 13 residues. V was pared by 6 bases and J by 4 bases, with 8 bases of the junction left unmatched.

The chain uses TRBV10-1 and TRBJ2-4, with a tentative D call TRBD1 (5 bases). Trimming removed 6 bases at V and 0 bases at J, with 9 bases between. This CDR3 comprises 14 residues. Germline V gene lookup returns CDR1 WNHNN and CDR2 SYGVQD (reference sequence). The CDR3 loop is CASSDSIAKNIQYF. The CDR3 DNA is TGCGCCAGCAGCGACAGTATAGCCAAAAACATTCAGTACTTC.

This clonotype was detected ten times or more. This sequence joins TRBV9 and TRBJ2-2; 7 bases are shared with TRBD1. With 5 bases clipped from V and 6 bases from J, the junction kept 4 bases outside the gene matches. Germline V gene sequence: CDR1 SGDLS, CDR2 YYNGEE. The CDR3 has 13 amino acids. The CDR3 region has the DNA TGTGCCAGCAGGGATGACAGGGCCGGGGAGCTGTTTTTT. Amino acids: CASRDDRAGELFF.

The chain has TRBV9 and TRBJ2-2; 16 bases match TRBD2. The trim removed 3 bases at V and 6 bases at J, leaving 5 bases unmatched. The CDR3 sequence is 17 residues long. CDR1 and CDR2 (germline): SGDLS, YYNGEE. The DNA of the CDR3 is TGTGCCAGCAGCGCCTCCGGGACTAGCGGGGGGGCCGGGGAGCTGTTTTTT. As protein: CASSASGTSGGAGELFF.

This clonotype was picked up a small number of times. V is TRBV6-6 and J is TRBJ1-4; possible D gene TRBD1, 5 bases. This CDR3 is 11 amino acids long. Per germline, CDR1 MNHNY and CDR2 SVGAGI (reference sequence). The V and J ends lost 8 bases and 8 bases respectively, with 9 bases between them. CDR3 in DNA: TGTGCCAGCGGAGCAGGGGAAAAACTGTTTTTT. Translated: CASGAGEKLFF.

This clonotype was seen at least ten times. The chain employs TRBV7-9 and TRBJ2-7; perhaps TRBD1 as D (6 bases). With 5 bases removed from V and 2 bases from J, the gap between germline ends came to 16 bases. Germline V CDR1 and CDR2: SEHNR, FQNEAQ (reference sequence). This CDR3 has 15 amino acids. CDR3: CASSDYRDRTYEQYF. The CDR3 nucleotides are TGTGCCAGCAGCGACTACAGGGACCGGACCTACGAGCAGTACTTC.

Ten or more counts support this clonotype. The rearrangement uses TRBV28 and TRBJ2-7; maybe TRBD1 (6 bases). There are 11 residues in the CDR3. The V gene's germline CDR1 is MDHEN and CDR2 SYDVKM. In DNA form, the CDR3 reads TGTGCAGTACAGGGAAACTTCGAGCAGTACTTC. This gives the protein CAVQGNFEQYF.

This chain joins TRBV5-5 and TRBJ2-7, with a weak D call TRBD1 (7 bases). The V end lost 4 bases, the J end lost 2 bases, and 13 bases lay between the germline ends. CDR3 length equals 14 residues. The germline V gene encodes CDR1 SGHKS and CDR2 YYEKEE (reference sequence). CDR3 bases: TGTGCCAGCAGCCGGCGGGACAGTACCTACGAGCAGTACTTC. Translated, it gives CASSRRDSTYEQYF.

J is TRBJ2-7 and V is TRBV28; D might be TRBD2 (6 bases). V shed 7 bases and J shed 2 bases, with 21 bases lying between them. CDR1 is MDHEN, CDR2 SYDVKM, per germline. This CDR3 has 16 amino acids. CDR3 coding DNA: TGTGCCAGCATCCCCCCCATCGGTAGCGGAACCTACGAGCAGTACTTC. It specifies CASIPPIGSGTYEQYF.

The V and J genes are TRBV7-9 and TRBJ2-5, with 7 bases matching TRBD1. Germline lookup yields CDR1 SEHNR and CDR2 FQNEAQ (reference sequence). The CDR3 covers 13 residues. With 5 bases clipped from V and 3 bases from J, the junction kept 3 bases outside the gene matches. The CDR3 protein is CASSPQGEETQYF. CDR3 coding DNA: TGTGCCAGCAGCCCCCAGGGGGAAGAGACCCAGTACTTC.

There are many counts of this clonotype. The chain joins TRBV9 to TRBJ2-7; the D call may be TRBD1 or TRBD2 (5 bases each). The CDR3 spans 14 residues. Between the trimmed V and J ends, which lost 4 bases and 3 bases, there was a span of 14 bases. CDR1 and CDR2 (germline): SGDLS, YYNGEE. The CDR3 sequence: CASSPGTHLYEQYF. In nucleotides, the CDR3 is TGTGCCAGCAGCCCCGGGACCCACCTCTACGAGCAGTACTTC. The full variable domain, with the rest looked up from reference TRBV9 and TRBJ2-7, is DSGVTQTPKHLITATGQRVTLRCSPRSGDLSVYWYQQSLDQGLQFLIQYYNGEERAKGNILERFSAQQFPDLHSELNLSSLELGDSALYFCASSPGTHLYEQYFGPGTRLTVT.

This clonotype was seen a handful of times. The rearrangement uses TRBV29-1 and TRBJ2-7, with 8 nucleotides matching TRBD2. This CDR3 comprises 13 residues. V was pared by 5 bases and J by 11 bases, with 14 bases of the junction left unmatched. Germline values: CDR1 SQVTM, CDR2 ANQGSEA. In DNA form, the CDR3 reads TGCAGCGTTACGCGGGGGGCAGGGATGGTAGAGTACTTC. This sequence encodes CSVTRGAGMVEYF.

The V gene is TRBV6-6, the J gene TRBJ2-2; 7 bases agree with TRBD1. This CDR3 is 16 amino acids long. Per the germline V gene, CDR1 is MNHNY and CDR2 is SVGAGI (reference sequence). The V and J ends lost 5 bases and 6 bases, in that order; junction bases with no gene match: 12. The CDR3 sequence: CASSPGGRVAAGELFF. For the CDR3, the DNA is TGTGCCAGCAGTCCAGGGGGAAGGGTCGCCGCCGGGGAGCTGTTTTTT.

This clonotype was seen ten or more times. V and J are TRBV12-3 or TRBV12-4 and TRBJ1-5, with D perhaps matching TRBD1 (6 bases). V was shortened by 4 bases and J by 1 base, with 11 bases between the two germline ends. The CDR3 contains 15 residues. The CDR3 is CASSYEGGSNQPQHF. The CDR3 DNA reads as TGTGCCAGCAGTTATGAAGGGGGGAGCAATCAGCCCCAGCATTTT.